The next 22 T cell receptor beta chains were all read from a single sample in a study of cytomegalovirus exposure and HLA in healthy donors (dated by TCRdb to 2017 to 2019). The library was produced with the immunoSEQ multiplex PCR assay. The multiplex PCR relied on a mix of 60 forward primers for TCR Vbeta segments and 13 reverse primers for TCR Jbeta segments. TCRdb limited this immuneACCESS table to in-frame rearrangements with V and J called. A share of clones is missing; checked studies link under half to unresolved V genes, and the rest is unexplained. The sample table lists 120,000 to 150,000 clones, roughly 78% of them with a count of one. The ten largest clones represent 2.5% to 3.5% of the sample. Sequences were obtained from PBMCs. These receptors were obtained from a man aged 40-49 years in good health and CMV-seropositive.

This chain connects TRBV7-3 to TRBJ2-1, with 9 bases that match TRBD1. Germline V CDR1 and CDR2: SGHTA, FQGTGA. CDR3 length: 14 amino acids. J gave up 5 bases and V 5 bases, and 4 bases lay outside the gene matches. For the CDR3, the DNA is TGTGCCAGCAGCCCGGGGACAGGGAACAATGAGCAGTTCTTC. This codes for CASSPGTGNNEQFF.

The chain employs TRBV7-3 and TRBJ2-1; the D gene is possibly TRBD2 (6 bases). The CDR3 has 17 amino acids. V shed 2 bases and J shed 5 bases, with 19 bases lying between them. Looked up from germline, CDR1 is SGHTA and CDR2 is FQGTGA. CDR3 sequence (DNA): TGTGCCAGCAGCTTACCCGACCCGCGACTAGGGAACAATGAGCAGTTCTTC. Amino acids: CASSLPDPRLGNNEQFF.

The chain combines TRBV27 with TRBJ1-5; 10 nucleotides match TRBD1. J lost 9 bases, V lost 5 bases, and 10 bases had no gene match. This CDR3 is 15 amino acids long. Germline V gives CDR1 MNHEY, CDR2 SMNVEV (reference sequence). The CDR3 bases are TGTGCCAGCAGTCCCCAGACAGGGGGCGAGGGGCCCCAGCATTTT. As protein: CASSPQTGGEGPQHF.

This rearrangement joins TRBV5-4 to TRBJ2-3, with 9 bases that match TRBD2. This CDR3 comprises 16 residues. Trimming cost V 2 bases and J 6 bases; bases outside gene matches: 10. Germline V gives CDR1 SGHNT, CDR2 YYREEE (reference sequence). The CDR3 spells CASSLRAGGTTDTQYF. CDR3 nucleotide sequence: TGTGCCAGCAGCTTACGAGCGGGAGGTACCACCGATACGCAGTATTTT.

This rearrangement joins TRBV11-2 to TRBJ1-5; no firm D call. The CDR3 runs 13 residues. The V end was cut by 4 bases, the J end by 7 bases, with 11 bases between. Per the germline V gene, CDR1 is SGHAT and CDR2 is FQNNGV. The CDR3 region has the DNA TGTGCCAGCAGCTACGGGGTCAGACAGCCCCAGCATTTT. The encoded protein is CASSYGVRQPQHF. The full variable domain, with the rest looked up from reference TRBV11-2 and TRBJ1-5, is EAGVAQSPRYKIIEKRQSVAFWCNPISGHATLYWYQQILGQGPKLLIQFQNNGVVDDSQLPKDRFSAERLKGVDSTLKIQPAKLEDSAVYLCASSYGVRQPQHFGDGTRLSIL.

This clone was counted a single time. The V and J genes are TRBV28 and TRBJ2-1; TRBD2 matches at 11 bases. The germline V gene encodes CDR1 MDHEN and CDR2 SYDVKM. The CDR3 covers 14 residues. The V segment lost 3 bases and the J segment 10 bases; nucleotides outside the gene matches: 5. The CDR3 region is CASSLLAGGTEQFF. CDR3 nucleotide sequence: TGTGCCAGCAGTTTGTTAGCGGGAGGGACCGAGCAGTTCTTC.

The sample holds one count of this clone. The V call is TRBV28, the J call TRBJ1-2; TRBD1 agrees at 7 bases. Trimming removed 9 bases from V and 8 bases from J; junction bases left unmatched: 6. The CDR3 totals 11 residues. The germline gives CDR1 MDHEN, CDR2 SYDVKM. CDR3 region: CASFTGVGYTF. The CDR3 bases are TGTGCCAGTTTTACAGGGGTAGGCTACACCTTC.

About this clone itself: Germline and junction disagree at one end, which may indicate a read error. The chain is built from TRBV5-1 and TRBJ2-7, with D possibly being TRBD2 (5 bases). The CDR3 totals 13 residues. Germline lookup yields CDR1 SGHRS and CDR2 YFSETQ. CDR3 nucleotide sequence: TGCGCCAGCAGCCACCGGGAAGGCTACGGGCAGTACTTC. This codes for CASSHREGYGQYF.

The rearrangement uses TRBV29-1 and TRBJ2-3; D possibly corresponds to TRBD2 (5 bases). CDR3 length: 16 amino acids. The germline V and J ends were trimmed by 1 base and 1 base, with 15 bases remaining between them. Germline CDR1 is SQVTM and CDR2 is ANQGSEA. The CDR3 sequence: CSVEGLRGVGTDTQYF. The CDR3 region has the DNA TGCAGCGTTGAAGGGCTCCGGGGTGTCGGCACAGATACGCAGTATTTT.

The V gene is TRBV6-5, the J gene TRBJ2-5, with TRBD2 matching 8 bases. The J call is doubtful: the DNA matches TRBJ2-7 better. This CDR3 contains 14 residues. Germline V gene sequence: CDR1 MNHEY, CDR2 SVGAGI. In DNA form, the CDR3 reads TGTGCCAGCATGTCGGGAGGGCGTATATACGAGCAGTACTTC. This encodes CASMSGGRIYEQYF.

DNA for the CDR3: TGTGCCACCAGCGGGAACTTCAGGGGCAATGAGCAGTTCTTC. Its translation is CATSGNFRGNEQFF. V and J are TRBV15 and TRBJ2-1, with a weak D call TRBD1 (6 bases). CDR1 LNHNV and CDR2 YYDKDF come from the germline V gene (reference sequence). V was shortened by 5 bases and J by 6 bases, with 14 bases between the two germline ends. CDR3 size: 14 residues.

This clone was picked up a small number of times. The V and J genes are TRBV5-1 and TRBJ2-7; 9 bases map to TRBD1. Germline V gene data show CDR1 as SGHRS and CDR2 as YFSETQ. Trimming cost V 4 bases and J 3 bases; bases outside gene matches: 5. The CDR3 covers 14 residues. CDR3 amino acids: CASSQGQGGYEQYF. The CDR3 nucleotides are TGCGCCAGCAGCCAGGGACAGGGAGGCTACGAGCAGTACTTC.

The V call is TRBV5-1, the J call TRBJ2-2; 12 bases agree with TRBD2. The CDR3 is made up of 18 amino acids. Germline V gene lookup returns CDR1 SGHRS and CDR2 YFSETQ. The V and J ends lost 4 bases and 4 bases, in that order; junction bases with no gene match: 11. The CDR3 DNA reads TGCGCCAGCAGCCTCCTCCTAGCGGGAGGGGGCGGCACCGGGGAGCTGTTTTTT. This codes for CASSLLLAGGGGTGELFF.

This clone is a singleton in its sample. This chain links TRBV7-8 with TRBJ1-2; no definite D call. The CDR3 spans 15 residues. The V end was cut by 5 bases, the J end by 0 bases, with 13 bases between. Germline loops: CDR1 SGHVS, CDR2 FQNEAQ. The CDR3 spells CASSPGLGANYGYTF. The CDR3 DNA is TGTGCCAGCAGCCCGGGCCTGGGAGCTAACTATGGCTACACCTTC. Based on the CDR3 plus reference TRBV7-8 and TRBJ1-2, the full variable domain is GAGVSQSPRYKVAKRGQDVALRCDPISGHVSLFWYQQALGQGPEFLTYFQNEAQLDKSGLPSDRFFAERPEGSVSTLKIQRTQQEDSAVYLCASSPGLGANYGYTFGSGTRLTVV.

The V gene is TRBV9, the J gene TRBJ2-7; 7 positions match TRBD1. The CDR3 length is 17 residues. Per the germline V gene, CDR1 is SGDLS and CDR2 is YYNGEE. V trimming: 0 bases; J trimming: 3 bases; junction bases outside the gene matches: 12. The chain's CDR3 is CASSVEGEQGPNYEQYF. CDR3 nucleotides: TGTGCCAGCAGCGTAGAAGGGGAACAGGGGCCGAACTACGAGCAGTACTTC. Supplemented by reference TRBV9 and TRBJ2-7, the full variable domain reads DSGVTQTPKHLITATGQRVTLRCSPRSGDLSVYWYQQSLDQGLQFLIQYYNGEERAKGNILERFSAQQFPDLHSELNLSSLELGDSALYFCASSVEGEQGPNYEQYFGPGTRLTVT.

Concerning this clone: One end of the junction fails to match germline, which may point to a read error. The gene calls are TRBV7-9 and TRBJ1-5; tentatively, D is TRBD1 (5 bases). Per the germline V gene, CDR1 is SEHNR and CDR2 is FQNEAQ (reference sequence). CDR3 length: 16 residues. The CDR3 loop is CSSSPLPPGAGQPQHF. In DNA, the CDR3 is TGTTCCAGCAGCCCCCTCCCGCCTGGGGCAGGGCAGCCCCAGCATTTT.

The chain uses TRBV7-6 and TRBJ2-7, with TRBD1 matching 12 bases. The J segment lost 4 bases and the V segment lost 5 bases, leaving 9 bases of the junction unmatched. The CDR3 is 16 residues long. Germline values: CDR1 SGHVS, CDR2 FNYEAQ. Here the CDR3 DNA reads TGTGCCAGCAGCCGAGCGCGGGACAGGGGGCAATACGAGCAGTACTTC. It is translated as CASSRARDRGQYEQYF.

This clone was detected only a few times. The V and J genes are TRBV14 and TRBJ2-2, with 12 positions matching TRBD2. V was pared by 6 bases and J by 6 bases, with 5 bases of the junction left unmatched. CDR3 size: 15 residues. The V gene's germline CDR1 is SGHDN and CDR2 FVKESK. The CDR3 nucleotides are TGTGCCAGCAGGCTAGCGGGAGGGCCTGCCGGGGAGCTGTTTTTT. Translation: CASRLAGGPAGELFF.

V and J are TRBV30 and TRBJ1-5; TRBD1 matches at 7 bases. Germline V gene lookup returns CDR1 GTSNPN and CDR2 SVGIG (reference sequence). V gave up 0 bases and J gave up 2 bases; unmatched junction bases: 4. CDR3 length: 15 amino acids. In nucleotides, the CDR3 is TGTGCCTGGAGTGTAAGCAGGGGGGGCAATCAGCCCCAGCATTTT. Protein: CAWSVSRGGNQPQHF.

V and J are TRBV6-5 and TRBJ2-1, with no clear D. Germline loops: CDR1 MNHEY, CDR2 SVGAGI. Trimming removed 0 bases from V and 2 bases from J, with 8 bases in between. CDR3 length: 15 residues. CDR3 sequence: CASSYSQSTYNEQFF. The DNA for the CDR3 is TGTGCCAGCAGTTACTCACAGAGTACCTACAATGAGCAGTTCTTC.

The J gene is TRBJ2-3, the V gene TRBV7-3; 9 nucleotides match TRBD1. The germline CDR1 and CDR2 sequences are SGHTA and FQGTGA. J was trimmed by 6 bases and V by 5 bases; bases with no gene match: 3. The CDR3 runs to 13 residues. The CDR3 nucleotides read TGTGCCAGCAGCCGAGACAGGGGGGATACGCAGTATTTT. It yields the protein CASSRDRGDTQYF.

V usage is TRBV2 and J usage is TRBJ1-1; D might be TRBD1 (6 bases). CDR3 length: 13 residues. Trimming took off 8 bases at V and 1 base at J, with 11 bases between the two ends. Germline CDR1 SNHLY, CDR2 FYNNEI. The CDR3 DNA sequence: TGTGCCAGCCGGGACATAAGGAACACTGAAGCTTTCTTT. Amino acids: CASRDIRNTEAFF.